The entry below describes one TCR beta chain. What it binds is not known. These data belong to a study of post-analysis software for immune sequencing data. V shed 5 bases and J shed 1 base, with 17 bases lying between them. From germline, CDR1 is SGHTA and CDR2 FQGNSA. The CDR3 loop spans 17 amino acids. Study results and caveats: People with multiple sclerosis had a significantly lower normalized Chao1 diversity than controls did. In patients, TRBV5-6, TRBV5-1 and TRBV20-1 belonged to four or five TRBV segments found more frequently than in controls.

Prepared TCR beta cDNA libraries contained unique molecular identifiers. TCRdb redid the calling of the PCR reads with MiXCR, one entry per CDR3 protein. The table lists about 380,000 distinct CDR3 sequences, roughly 38% of them singletons, with around an eighth in the top ten. This chain links TRBV7-2 with TRBJ2-2; possibly TRBD2 for D (6 bases). This clonotype was sampled from a girl aged 10 to 17 with multiple sclerosis. The source material was blood. The DNA for the CDR3 is TGTGCCAGCAGCCCCCGTTTGGGGGGAGGGAACACCGGGGAGCTGTTTTTT. The encoded protein is CASSPRLGGGNTGELFF.